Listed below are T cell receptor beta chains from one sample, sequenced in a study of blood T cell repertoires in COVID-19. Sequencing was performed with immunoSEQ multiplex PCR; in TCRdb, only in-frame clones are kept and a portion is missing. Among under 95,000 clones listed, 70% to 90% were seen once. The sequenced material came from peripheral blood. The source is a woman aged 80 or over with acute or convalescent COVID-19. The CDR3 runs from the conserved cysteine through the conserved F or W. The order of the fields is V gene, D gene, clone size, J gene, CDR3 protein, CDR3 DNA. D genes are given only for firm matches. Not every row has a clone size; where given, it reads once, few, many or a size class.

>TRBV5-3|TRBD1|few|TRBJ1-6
CARSRDRATQSYSPLHF
TGTGCCAGAAGCCGGGACAGGGCTACACAAAGTTATTCACCCCTCCACTTT
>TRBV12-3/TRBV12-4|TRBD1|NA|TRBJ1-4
CASSGTAKEKLFF
TGTGCCAGCAGTGGGACAGCCAAGGAAAAACTGTTTTTT
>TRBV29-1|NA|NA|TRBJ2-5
CSVETGGETQYF
TGCAGCGTTGAAACTGGGGGGGAGACCCAGTACTTC
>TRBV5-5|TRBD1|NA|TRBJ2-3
CASSFDRAEADTQYF
TGTGCCAGCAGCTTTGACAGGGCGGAGGCAGATACGCAGTATTTT
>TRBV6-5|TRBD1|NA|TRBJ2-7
CASSPGTGGINEQYF
TGTGCCAGCAGTCCCGGGACAGGGGGCATCAACGAGCAGTACTTC
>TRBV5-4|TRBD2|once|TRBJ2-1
CASSAGLVNEQFF
TGTGCCAGCAGCGCGGGACTAGTCAATGAGCAGTTCTTC
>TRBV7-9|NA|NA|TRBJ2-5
CASSLGLVETQYF
TGTGCCAGCAGCTTAGGTCTAGTCGAGACCCAGTACTTC
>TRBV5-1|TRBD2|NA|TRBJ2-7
CASSLVSSGVNEQYF
TGCGCCAGCAGCTTGGTGTCTAGCGGTGTAAACGAGCAGTACTTC
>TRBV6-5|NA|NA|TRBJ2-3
CASSWGGRTDTQYF
TGTGCCAGCAGTTGGGGCGGTCGCACAGATACGCAGTATTTT
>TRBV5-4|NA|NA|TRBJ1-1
CASSTGQNTEAFF
TGTGCCAGCAGCACGGGACAGAACACTGAAGCTTTCTTT
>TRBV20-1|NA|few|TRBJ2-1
CSATGNEQFF
TGCAGTGCTACGGGGAATGAGCAGTTCTTC
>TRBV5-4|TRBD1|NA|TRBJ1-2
CASSLGTGKVANYGYTF
TGTGCCAGCAGCTTGGGGACAGGGAAGGTCGCTAACTATGGCTACACCTTC
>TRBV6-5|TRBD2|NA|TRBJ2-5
CASSYSGGQETQYF
TGTGCCAGCAGTTACTCGGGGGGGCAAGAGACCCAGTACTTC
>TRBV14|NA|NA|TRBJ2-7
CASSQDRGSWEQYF
TGTGCCAGCAGCCAAGATCGGGGGAGCTGGGAGCAGTACTTC
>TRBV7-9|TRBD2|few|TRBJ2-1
CASSFGLAGAYNEQFF
TGTGCCAGCAGCTTCGGACTAGCGGGGGCCTACAATGAGCAGTTCTTC
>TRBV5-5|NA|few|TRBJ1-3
CASSLDSGGGNTIYF
TGTGCCAGCAGCTTGGATTCGGGAGGAGGAAACACCATATATTTT
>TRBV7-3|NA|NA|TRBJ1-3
CASSPSGGFGNTIYF
TGTGCCAGCAGCCCGTCGGGGGGGTTTGGAAACACCATATATTTT
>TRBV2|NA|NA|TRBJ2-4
CASSEELAKNIQYF
TGTGCCAGCAGTGAGGAATTAGCCAAAAACATTCAGTACTTT
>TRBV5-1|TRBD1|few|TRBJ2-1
CASSSHGTGRPNEQFF
TGCGCCAGCAGCTCCCACGGGACAGGGAGACCCAATGAGCAGTTCTTC
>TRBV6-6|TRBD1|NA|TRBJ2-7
CASSAPGQGGDKYF
TGTGCCAGCAGTGCCCCGGGACAGGGTGGGGATAAGTACTTC
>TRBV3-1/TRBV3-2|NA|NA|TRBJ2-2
CASSQAGLGGELFF
TGTGCCAGCAGCCAAGCTGGACTGGGCGGGGAGCTGTTTTTT
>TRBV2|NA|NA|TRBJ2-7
CASSAYRGGEQYF
TGTGCCAGCAGTGCTTACAGGGGGGGCGAGCAGTACTTC
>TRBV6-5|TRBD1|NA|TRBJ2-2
CASRRGQGSTGELFF
TGTGCCAGCAGACGTGGACAGGGGTCAACCGGGGAGCTGTTTTTT
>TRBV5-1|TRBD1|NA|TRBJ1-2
CASSPGGGAYGYTF
TGCGCCAGCAGCCCCGGAGGGGGCGCTTATGGCTACACCTTC
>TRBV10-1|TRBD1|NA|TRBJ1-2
CASSRDRADYGYTF
TGCGCCAGCAGCCGGGACAGGGCTGACTATGGCTACACCTTC
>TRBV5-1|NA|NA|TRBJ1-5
CASSPGPTGANQPQHF
TGCGCCAGCAGCCCAGGGCCTACTGGGGCGAATCAGCCCCAGCATTTT
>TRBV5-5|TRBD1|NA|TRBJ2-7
CASSLFPGQGTYEQYF
TGTGCCAGCAGCTTGTTCCCCGGACAGGGAACCTACGAGCAGTACTTC
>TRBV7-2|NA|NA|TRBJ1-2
CASSLDQGWDYGYTF
TGTGCCAGCAGCTTAGATCAGGGCTGGGACTATGGCTACACCTTC
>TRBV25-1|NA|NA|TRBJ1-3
CASSASSGNVGNTIYF
TGTGCCAGCAGTGCGTCATCAGGGAACGTTGGAAACACCATATATTTT
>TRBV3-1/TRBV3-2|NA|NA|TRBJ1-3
CASSQDRGGRRNTIYF
TGTGCCAGCAGCCAAGATCGCGGGGGAAGGAGAAACACCATATATTTT
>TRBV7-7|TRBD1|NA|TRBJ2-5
CASSLMTGGSKETQYF
TGTGCTAGCAGCTTAATGACAGGGGGCAGTAAGGAGACCCAGTACTTC
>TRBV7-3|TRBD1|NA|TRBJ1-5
CASSLIVDRGNQPQHF
TGTGCCAGCAGCTTAATTGTCGACAGGGGCAATCAGCCCCAGCATTTT
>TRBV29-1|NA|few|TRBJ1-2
CSVGQGPNYGYTF
TGCAGCGTTGGGCAGGGGCCCAACTATGGCTACACCTTC
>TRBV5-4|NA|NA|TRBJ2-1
CASSLVRREQFF
TGTGCCAGCAGCTTAGTCAGGCGTGAGCAGTTCTTC
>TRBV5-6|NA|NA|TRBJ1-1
CASSLDRKAEAFF
TGTGCCAGCAGCCTCGACAGGAAGGCTGAAGCTTTCTTT
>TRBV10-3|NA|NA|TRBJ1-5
CAISEGLPVGEPQHF
TGTGCCATCAGTGAGGGTCTCCCGGTCGGGGAGCCCCAGCATTTT
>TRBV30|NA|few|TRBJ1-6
CAWSPAGDSPLHF
TGTGCCTGGAGTCCCGCGGGGGATTCACCCCTCCACTTT
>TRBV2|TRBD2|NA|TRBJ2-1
CASGGGSSYNEQFF
TGTGCCAGCGGGGGGGGTAGCTCCTACAATGAGCAGTTCTTC
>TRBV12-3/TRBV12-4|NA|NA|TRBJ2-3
CASSLIGATQYF
TGTGCCAGCAGTTTAATAGGGGCCACGCAGTATTTT
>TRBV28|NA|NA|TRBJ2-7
CASIPTQAAYEQYF
TGTGCCAGCATTCCAACCCAGGCCGCCTACGAGCAGTACTTC
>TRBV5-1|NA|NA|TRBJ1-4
CASSLAVGGPWEKLFF
TGCGCCAGCAGCTTGGCCGTGGGGGGGCCGTGGGAAAAACTGTTTTTT
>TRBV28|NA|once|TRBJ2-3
CASSAGTPVWTQYF
TGTGCCAGCAGTGCCGGGACTCCAGTTTGGACGCAGTATTTT
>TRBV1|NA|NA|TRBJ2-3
CTSSRTCGGGPDTQYF
TGCACCAGCAGCCGTACTTGCGGGGGGGGCCCAGATACGCAGTATTTT
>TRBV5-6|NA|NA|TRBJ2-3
CASSFADTQYF
TGTGCCAGCAGCTTCGCAGATACGCAGTATTTT
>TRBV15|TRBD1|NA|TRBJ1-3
CATRRTGAFSGNTIYF
TGTGCCACCAGGCGGACAGGGGCCTTCTCTGGAAACACCATATATTTT
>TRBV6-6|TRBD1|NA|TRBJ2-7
CASSPPGQGDYEQYF
TGTGCCAGCAGCCCCCCGGGACAGGGGGACTACGAGCAGTACTTC
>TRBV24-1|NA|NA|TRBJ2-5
CATSEEGLGTQYF
TGTGCCACCAGCGAAGAAGGACTGGGGACCCAGTACTTC
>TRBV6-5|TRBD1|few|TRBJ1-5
CASRPTGGSQPQHF
TGTGCCAGCAGGCCGACAGGGGGCTCTCAGCCCCAGCATTTT
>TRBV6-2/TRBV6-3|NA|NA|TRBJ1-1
CASSYRGSTEAFF
TGTGCCAGCAGTTACAGGGGTAGCACTGAAGCTTTCTTT
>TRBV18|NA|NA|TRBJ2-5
CASSPTYQETQYF
TGTGCCAGCTCACCAACTTACCAAGAGACCCAGTACTTC
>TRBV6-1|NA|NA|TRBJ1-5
CASSEMGPRGRNQPQHF
TGTGCCAGCAGTGAAATGGGGCCCAGGGGTCGCAATCAGCCCCAGCATTTT
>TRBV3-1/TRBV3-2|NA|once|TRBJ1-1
CASSQAGTMNTEAFF
TGTGCCAGCAGCCAAGCGGGGACTATGAACACTGAAGCTTTCTTT
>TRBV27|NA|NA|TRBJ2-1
CASSPRSLGTPNNEQFF
TGTGCCAGCAGCCCAAGAAGCCTCGGGACACCTAACAATGAGCAGTTCTTC
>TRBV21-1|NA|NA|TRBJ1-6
CASSPQGAHNSPLHF
TGTGCCAGCAGCCCACAGGGGGCGCATAATTCACCCCTCCACTTT
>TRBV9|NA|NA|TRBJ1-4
CASSPDGVEKLFF
TGTGCCAGCAGCCCGGACGGGGTTGAAAAACTGTTTTTT